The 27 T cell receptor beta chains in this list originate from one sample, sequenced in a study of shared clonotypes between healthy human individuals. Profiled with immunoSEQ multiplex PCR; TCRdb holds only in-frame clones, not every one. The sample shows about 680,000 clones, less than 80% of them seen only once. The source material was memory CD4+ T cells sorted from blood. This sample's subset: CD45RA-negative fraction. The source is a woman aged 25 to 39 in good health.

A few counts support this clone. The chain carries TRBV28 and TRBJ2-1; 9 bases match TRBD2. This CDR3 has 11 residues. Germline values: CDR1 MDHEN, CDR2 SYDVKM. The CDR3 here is CVAGAASEQFF. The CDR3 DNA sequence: TGTGTAGCGGGAGCGGCTAGTGAGCAGTTCTTC.

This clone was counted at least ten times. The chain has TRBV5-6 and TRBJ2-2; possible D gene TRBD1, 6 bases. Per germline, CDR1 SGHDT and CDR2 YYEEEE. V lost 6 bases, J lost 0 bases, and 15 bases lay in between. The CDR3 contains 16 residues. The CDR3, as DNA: TGTGCCAGCAAAGGATCCGGGACAACGAACACCGGGGAGCTGTTTTTT. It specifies CASKGSGTTNTGELFF.

The CDR3 coding sequence is TGTGCCAGTAGTCCAGGTTTACGGCAGTCCATTAACTATGGCTACACCTTC. It yields the protein CASSPGLRQSINYGYTF. The chain has TRBV19 and TRBJ1-2; D is undetermined. The CDR3 is 17 amino acids. Looked up from germline, CDR1 is LNHDA and CDR2 is SQIVND (reference sequence). Trimming took off 5 bases at V and 1 base at J, with 20 bases between the two ends. Filled out from reference TRBV19 and TRBJ1-2, the complete variable domain reads DGGITQSPKYLFRKEGQNVTLSCEQNLNHDAMYWYRQDPGQGLRLIYYSQIVNDFQKGDIAEGYSVSREKKESFPLTVTSAQKNPTAFYLCASSPGLRQSINYGYTFGSGTRLTVV.

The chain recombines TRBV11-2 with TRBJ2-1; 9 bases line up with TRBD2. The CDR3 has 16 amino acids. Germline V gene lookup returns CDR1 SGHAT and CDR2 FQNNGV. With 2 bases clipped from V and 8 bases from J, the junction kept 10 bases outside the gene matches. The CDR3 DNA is TGTGCCAGCAGCTTATGGAGTATGGTAGCGGGAGATGAGCAGTTCTTC. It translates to CASSLWSMVAGDEQFF.

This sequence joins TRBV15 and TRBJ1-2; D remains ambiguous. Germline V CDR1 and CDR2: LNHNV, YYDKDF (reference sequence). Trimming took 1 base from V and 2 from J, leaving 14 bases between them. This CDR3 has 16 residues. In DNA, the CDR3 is TGTGCCACCAGCAGAGTTCCCGAGACGGCAAACTATGGCTACACCTTC. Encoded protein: CATSRVPETANYGYTF.

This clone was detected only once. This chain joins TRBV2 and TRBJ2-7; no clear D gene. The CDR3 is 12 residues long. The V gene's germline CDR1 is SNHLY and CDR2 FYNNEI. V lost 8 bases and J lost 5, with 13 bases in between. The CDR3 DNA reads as TGTGCCAGCGGGCGTGACTTACACGAGCAGTACTTC. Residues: CASGRDLHEQYF.

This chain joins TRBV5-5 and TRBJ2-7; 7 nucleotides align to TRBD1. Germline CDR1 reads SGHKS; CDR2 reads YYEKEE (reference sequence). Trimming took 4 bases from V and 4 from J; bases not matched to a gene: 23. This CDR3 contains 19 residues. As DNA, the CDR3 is TGTGCCAGCAGCCCGGGTAGGCTTGGGTCCGGGGACAGTTCGTACGAGCAGTACTTC. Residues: CASSPGRLGSGDSSYEQYF. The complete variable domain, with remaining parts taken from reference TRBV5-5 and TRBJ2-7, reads DAGVTQSPTHLIKTRGQQVTLRCSPISGHKSVSWYQQVLGQGPQFIFQYYEKEERGRGNFPDRFSARQFPNYSSELNVNALLLGDSALYLCASSPGRLGSGDSSYEQYFGPGTRLTVT.

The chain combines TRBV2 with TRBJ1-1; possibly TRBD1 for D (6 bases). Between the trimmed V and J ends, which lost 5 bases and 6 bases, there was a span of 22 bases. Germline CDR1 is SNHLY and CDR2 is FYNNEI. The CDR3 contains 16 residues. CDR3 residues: CASSSKTQGDYPEAFF. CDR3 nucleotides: TGTGCCAGCAGTTCTAAGACACAGGGAGATTACCCTGAAGCTTTCTTT.

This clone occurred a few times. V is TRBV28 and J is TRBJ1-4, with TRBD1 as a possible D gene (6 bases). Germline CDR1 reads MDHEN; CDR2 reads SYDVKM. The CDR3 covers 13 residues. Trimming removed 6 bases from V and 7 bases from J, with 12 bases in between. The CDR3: CASSPGQLEKLFF. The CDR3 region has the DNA TGTGCCAGCAGCCCCGGACAGCTTGAAAAACTGTTTTTT.

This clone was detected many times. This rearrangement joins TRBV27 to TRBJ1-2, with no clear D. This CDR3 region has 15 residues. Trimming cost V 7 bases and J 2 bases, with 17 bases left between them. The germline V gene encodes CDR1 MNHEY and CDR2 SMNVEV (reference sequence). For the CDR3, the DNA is TGTGCCAGCAAAAAAACGCGTGATATGAACTATGGCTACACCTTC. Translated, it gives CASKKTRDMNYGYTF.

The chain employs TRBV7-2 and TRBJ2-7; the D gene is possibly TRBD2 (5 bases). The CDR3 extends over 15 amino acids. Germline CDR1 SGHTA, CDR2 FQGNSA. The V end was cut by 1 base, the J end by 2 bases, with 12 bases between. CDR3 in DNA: TGTGCCAGCAGCTTAGGATGGCGGGCAACCTACGAGCAGTACTTC. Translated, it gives CASSLGWRATYEQYF.

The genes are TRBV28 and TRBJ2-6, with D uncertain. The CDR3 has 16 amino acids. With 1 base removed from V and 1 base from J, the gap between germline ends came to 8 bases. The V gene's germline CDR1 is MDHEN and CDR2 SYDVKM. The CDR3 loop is CASSLYWESGANVLTF. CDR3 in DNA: TGTGCCAGCAGTTTATACTGGGAATCTGGGGCCAACGTCCTGACTTTC.

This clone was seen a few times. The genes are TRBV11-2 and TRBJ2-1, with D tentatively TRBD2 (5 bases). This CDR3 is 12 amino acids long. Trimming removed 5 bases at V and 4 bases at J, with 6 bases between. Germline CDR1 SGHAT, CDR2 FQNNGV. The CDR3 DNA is TGTGCCAGCAGCACGGGGTACAATGAGCAGTTCTTC. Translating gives CASSTGYNEQFF.

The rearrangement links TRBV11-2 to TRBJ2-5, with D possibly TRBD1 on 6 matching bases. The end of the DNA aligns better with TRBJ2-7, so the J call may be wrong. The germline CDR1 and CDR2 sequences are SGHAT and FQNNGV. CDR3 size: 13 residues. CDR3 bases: TGTGCCAGCAGCTTCAGGACAGCATACGAGCAGTACTTC. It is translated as CASSFRTAYEQYF.

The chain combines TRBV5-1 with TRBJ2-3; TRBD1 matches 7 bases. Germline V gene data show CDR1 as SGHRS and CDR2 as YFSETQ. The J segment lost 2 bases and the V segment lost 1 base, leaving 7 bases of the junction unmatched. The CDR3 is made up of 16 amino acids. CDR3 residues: CASSLSTGIYTDTQYF. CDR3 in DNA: TGCGCCAGCAGCTTGTCGACAGGGATATACACAGATACGCAGTATTTT.

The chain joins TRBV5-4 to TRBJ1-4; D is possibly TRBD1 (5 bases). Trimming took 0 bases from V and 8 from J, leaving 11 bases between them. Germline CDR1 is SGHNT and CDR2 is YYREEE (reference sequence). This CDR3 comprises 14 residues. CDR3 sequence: CASSLVGVGEKLFF. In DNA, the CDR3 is TGTGCCAGCAGCTTGGTAGGGGTGGGCGAAAAACTGTTTTTT.

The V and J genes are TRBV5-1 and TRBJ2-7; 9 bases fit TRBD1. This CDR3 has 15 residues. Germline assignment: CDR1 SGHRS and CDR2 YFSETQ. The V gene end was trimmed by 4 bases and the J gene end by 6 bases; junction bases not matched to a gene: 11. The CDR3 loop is CASSKGDRESGEQYF. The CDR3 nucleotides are TGCGCCAGCAGCAAGGGGGACAGGGAGTCTGGCGAGCAGTACTTC. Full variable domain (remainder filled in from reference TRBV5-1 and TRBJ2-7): KAGVTQTPRYLIKTRGQQVTLSCSPISGHRSVSWYQQTPGQGLQFLFEYFSETQRNKGNFPGRFSGRQFSNSRSEMNVSTLELGDSALYLCASSKGDRESGEQYFGPGTRLTVT.

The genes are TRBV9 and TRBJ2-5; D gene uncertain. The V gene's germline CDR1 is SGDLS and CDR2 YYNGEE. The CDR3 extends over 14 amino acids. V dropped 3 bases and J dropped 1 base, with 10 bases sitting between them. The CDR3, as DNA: TGTGCCAGCAGCGAAGGTAACAGCCAAGAGACCCAGTACTTC. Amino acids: CASSEGNSQETQYF.

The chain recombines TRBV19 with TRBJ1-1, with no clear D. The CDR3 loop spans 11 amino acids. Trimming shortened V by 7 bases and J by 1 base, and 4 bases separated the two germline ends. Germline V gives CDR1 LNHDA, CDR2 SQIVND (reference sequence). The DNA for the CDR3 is TGTGCCAGTAAGGAGAACACTGAAGCTTTCTTT. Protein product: CASKENTEAFF.

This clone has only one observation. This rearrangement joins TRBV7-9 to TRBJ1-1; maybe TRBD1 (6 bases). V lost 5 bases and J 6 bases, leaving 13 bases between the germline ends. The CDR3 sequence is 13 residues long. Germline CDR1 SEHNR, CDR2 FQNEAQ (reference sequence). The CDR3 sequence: CASSESGEAEAFF. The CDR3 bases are TGTGCCAGCAGCGAGTCAGGGGAAGCTGAAGCTTTCTTT.

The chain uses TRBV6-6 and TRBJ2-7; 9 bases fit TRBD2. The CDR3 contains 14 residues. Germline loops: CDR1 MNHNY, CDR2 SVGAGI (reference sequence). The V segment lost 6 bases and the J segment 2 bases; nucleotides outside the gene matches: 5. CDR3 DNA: TGTGCCAGCAGGCAGGCTAGCGGGACCTACGAGCAGTACTTC. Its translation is CASRQASGTYEQYF.

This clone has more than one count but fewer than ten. The CDR3 DNA reads as TGCGCCAGCAGCCCGGGGGAGGCTTCGGGCTTTGGCTACACCTTC. It codes for CASSPGEASGFGYTF. This chain uses TRBV5-1 with TRBJ1-2; D might be TRBD1 (5 bases). Per the germline V gene, CDR1 is SGHRS and CDR2 is YFSETQ. This CDR3 has 15 residues. V was trimmed by 4 bases and J by 7 bases, leaving 20 bases between them.

This chain's CDR3 is CASSEGGPGNTIYF. DNA of the CDR3: TGTGCCAGCAGCGAGGGGGGACCTGGAAACACCATATATTTT. The J gene is TRBJ1-3, the V gene TRBV9; TRBD1 might be the D (6 bases). The CDR3 totals 14 residues. The germline V and J ends were trimmed by 3 bases and 2 bases, with 9 bases remaining between them. Germline V gene data show CDR1 as SGDLS and CDR2 as YYNGEE.

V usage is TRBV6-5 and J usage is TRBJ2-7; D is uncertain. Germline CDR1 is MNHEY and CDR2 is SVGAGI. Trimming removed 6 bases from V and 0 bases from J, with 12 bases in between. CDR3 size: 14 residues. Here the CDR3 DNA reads TGTGCCAGCAGGCCAACACGGAGCTCCTACGAGCAGTACTTC. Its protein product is CASRPTRSSYEQYF.

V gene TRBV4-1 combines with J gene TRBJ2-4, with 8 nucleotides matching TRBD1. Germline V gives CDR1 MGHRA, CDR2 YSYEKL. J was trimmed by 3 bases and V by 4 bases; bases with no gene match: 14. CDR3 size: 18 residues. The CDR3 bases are TGCGCCAGCAGCCGCGGGACAGGCGAAATAACTGACAAAAACATTCAGTACTTC. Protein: CASSRGTGEITDKNIQYF.

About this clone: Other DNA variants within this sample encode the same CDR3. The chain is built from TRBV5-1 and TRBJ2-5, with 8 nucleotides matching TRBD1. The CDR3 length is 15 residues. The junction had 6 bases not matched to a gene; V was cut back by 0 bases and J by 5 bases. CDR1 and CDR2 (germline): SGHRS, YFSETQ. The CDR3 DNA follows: TGCGCCAGCAGCTTGGAAGGCAGGGGGCACGAGACCCAGTACTTC. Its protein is CASSLEGRGHETQYF.

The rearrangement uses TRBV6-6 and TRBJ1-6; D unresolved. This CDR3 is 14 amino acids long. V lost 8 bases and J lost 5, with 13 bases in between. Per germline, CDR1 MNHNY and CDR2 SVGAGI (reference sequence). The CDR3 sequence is CASGGLGNNSPLHF. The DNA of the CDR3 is TGTGCCAGCGGCGGACTGGGGAATAATTCACCCCTCCACTTT.